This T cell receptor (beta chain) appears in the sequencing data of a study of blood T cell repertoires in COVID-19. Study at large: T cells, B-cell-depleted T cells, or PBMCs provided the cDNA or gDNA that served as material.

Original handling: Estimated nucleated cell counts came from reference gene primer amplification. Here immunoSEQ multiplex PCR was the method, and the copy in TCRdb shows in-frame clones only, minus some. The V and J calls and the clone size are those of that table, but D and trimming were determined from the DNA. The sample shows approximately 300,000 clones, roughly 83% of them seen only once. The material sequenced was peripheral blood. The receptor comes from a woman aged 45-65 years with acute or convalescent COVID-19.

The CDR3 protein is CASRRTTARGDTQYF. CDR3 DNA: TGTGCCAGCAGACGAACGACTGCGCGTGGGGATACGCAGTATTTT. V is TRBV28 and J is TRBJ2-3; D uncertain. The CDR3 runs 15 residues. Deletions cut 6 bases from V and 6 bases from J, with 19 bases between. Germline CDR1 reads MDHEN; CDR2 reads SYDVKM. The variable domain in full, with the rest retrieved from reference TRBV28 and TRBJ2-3, is DVKVTQSSRYLVKRTGEKVFLECVQDMDHENMFWYRQDPGLGLRLIYFSYDVKMKEKGDIPEGYSVSREKKERFSLILESASTNQTSMYLCASRRTTARGDTQYFGPGTRLTVL.